This record concerns one T cell receptor (beta chain) sequence. No antigen is known for it. No base-level quality is on record; no much larger clone is a single base apart. TCR beta CDR3 regions were amplified from RNA transcripts. The TCR CDR3 was subjected to a first round of RT-PCR using the HTBI primer set and the Qiagen OneStep RT-PCR kit. Libraries were constructed in a second round of multiplex PCR, after which size selection and purification were carried out. Sequencing of the libraries was done on an Illumina HiSeq2000 using paired-end 100 bp reads. The authors processed their data as follows. SOAPnuke was used to process the raw data, throwing out any read that contained adapters or uncalled bases, had a mean Phred below 15, or lacked an exact constant-primer or identifier match. COPE v1.2.5 was used to merge high-quality paired reads, and clonotypes were defined as unique nucleotide sequences. MiTCR v1.1 was used to align clonotypes to the IMGT TRBV, TRBD and TRBJ reference segments. Only V-J combinations with frequency above 0.0001, covering 99% to 99.2% of repertoires, were analysed. The TCS score was defined as F50 (clonal expansion) divided by E x V (chaos), with BLOSUM62-based TCRdist calculated between CDR3 peptides within each V-J. Welch's t-statistics and random forest reduced fewer than 550 V-J features to some 14, which were used in a naive Bayes classifier (R e1071). TCRdb cleaned the public reads at Q25 with fastp, built clones with MiXCR and kept in-frame beta chains. Records with the same CDR3 protein are collapsed into one entry carrying the most frequent genes and DNA. TCRdb's processing, not the study's, gives the V and J calls here. This sample has 360,000 or so distinct CDR3 sequences in its table, and 15% of those were observed once. The ten most abundant clones make up approximately 19% of the sample.

Moderately to severely active disease, a Clinical Activity Score of at least 3, a NOSPECS grade of at least 4, and a duration under 3 months were present in ophthalmopathy patients. Any patient with an uncontrolled infection, another autoimmune disease, pregnancy or lactation was excluded. Diagnoses were established on the basis of clinical symptoms, serum thyroxine and TRAb, thyroid ultrasound, and orbital computed tomography. Ficoll-Paque density gradient centrifugation was used to isolate PBMCs from about 9.4 ml of fresh peripheral blood. Total RNA was extracted with Trizol reagent, and quality was checked on an Agilent 2100 Bioanalyzer. The sample belongs to a study of T cells in Graves' hyperthyroidism and ophthalmopathy (dated by TCRdb to between 2018 and 2021). Regarding the complete study: Peripheral blood samples were taken at initial diagnosis, before any treatment was given. To identify distinguishing TCR V-J signatures, a discovery cohort of about 100 patients was used, comprising 40 to 45 with Graves' ophthalmopathy and around 57 with stable Graves' hyperthyroidism. Whether ophthalmopathy could be predicted prospectively was tested in an independent validation cohort made up of approximately 19 hyperthyroidism patients plus 17 patients who later progressed to ophthalmopathy. The roughly 91 discovery patients were randomly divided into training and test sets at a 7:3 ratio. In addition, the study compared T-cell repertoires in thyroid tissue and in blood from a handful of Graves' hyperthyroidism patients. Following sampling, methimazole starting at 30 mg daily was given to hyperthyroidism patients, and high-dose intravenous methylprednisolone was given to ophthalmopathy patients. The paper describes TCR Vbeta CDR3 sequencing of more than 120 peripheral blood samples, made up of about 41 ophthalmopathy patients, some 76 hyperthyroidism patients and 17 progressor patients. Study-wide conclusions, independent of this receptor: Most expanded thyroid clonotypes (frequency above 0.001) were also found in blood, which suggests that blood repertoires may mirror thyroid immune responses. Sample size was not statistically predetermined, and blinding of investigators to group allocation was not performed. Ophthalmopathy was separated from stable hyperthyroidism by a 13 V-J signature model, with approximately 86% sensitivity and approximately 84% specificity obtained in cross-validation and 80%/75% obtained in testing. In validation, progression to ophthalmopathy was predicted by the model with nearly 71% sensitivity and roughly 72% specificity, a median of about 6.8 months before onset.

The CDR3, cysteine through phenylalanine, is 15 amino acids long. CDR3 DNA is the only sequence kept; it has 45 bases, read in frame from the first base. Deletion took 4 bases off V and 2 bases off J, with a span of 14 bases between the germline ends. From a lookup of the germline V gene, CDR1 and CDR2 are SGHDT and YYEEEE. The rearrangement joined TRBV5-6 to TRBJ2-3; the D gene assignment is ambiguous. The sample was blood. The TCR comes from a woman aged 60-75 years with Graves' ophthalmopathy. The CDR3 in this case is CASSLLARFTDTQYF. The nucleotide sequence is given as TGTGCCAGCAGCCTACTGGCCCGGTTCACAGATACGCAGTATTTT.